This T cell receptor (beta chain) was captured in a study of blood T cell repertoires in COVID-19 (dated by TCRdb to about 2020). Regarding the complete study: Samples covering the acute and convalescent phases of COVID-19 were provided by collaborators in the United States, Italy and Spain. The prospective study material was composed of cDNA or gDNA derived from T cells, B-cell-depleted T cells, or PBMCs. Deeply sampled blood TCRbeta repertoires from subjects exposed to, actively infected with, or recovered from COVID-19 were included in the dataset. Samples came from the ongoing ImmuneRACE study (first 160 participants) plus 1,254 subjects from 6 global collaborators. HLA class I and class II types, where available, came from metadata supplied by the sample provider rather than from assay-based typing. Nearly every sample came with metadata listing a de-identified subject ID, COVID-19 status, age in years and sex. The repertoires were released in a freely available public database intended as a resource for research on the immune response to SARS-CoV-2.

Collaborating institutions collected whole blood in K2EDTA tubes following their own protocols. For TCRbeta analysis, collaborators shipped samples as frozen whole blood, isolated PBMCs, or DNA extracted from either of those sample types. As to this clone: There is no known antigen for this receptor. Qualities for individual bases were not recorded, and no much larger clone is one base off. Other nucleotide sequences in the sample specify the same CDR3.

The immunoSEQ Assay, a bias-controlled multiplex PCR, was used to amplify TCRbeta CDR3 regions from genomic DNA. The original methods were these. The number of nucleated cells in each sample was estimated from the amplification of reference gene primers within the assay. Sequence reads were collapsed and filtered to measure the absolute abundance of every unique TCRbeta CDR3 rearrangement. For each sample, productive Simpson clonality was calculated as the square root of Simpson's diversity index across productive rearrangements. This is the immuneACCESS table as TCRdb keeps it, with only in-frame sequences that have V and J called. A part of the clones is gone; compared with another copy, unresolved V genes explain less than half, and the rest is unexplained. That table furnishes V, J and clone size, whereas the DNA furnished D and trimming. The sample contains some 270,000 clones, around 89% of them found a single time. The ten largest clones add up to roughly 0.8% of the sample.

CDR1 is given as LNHDA and CDR2 as SQIVND, both from the germline V gene (reference sequence). The CDR3 numbers 12 residues from cysteine through phenylalanine. Kept here is only the CDR3 DNA, which spans 36 bases and is read in frame from base 1. Unmatched junction bases come to 4, with V trimmed by 7 bases and J by 5 bases. General conclusions and limits of the study: How much clinical and demographic metadata was included differed by source and by participant, and the metadata was provided uncurated.

Source material: peripheral blood. The chain was built from TRBV19 and TRBJ1-2, and 7 bases in between align with TRBD1. This TCR came from a man aged 25-40 years with acute or convalescent COVID-19. In nucleotide form, the sequence is TGTGCCAGTAACGACAGGGTTTATGGCTACACCTTC. This is translated as CASNDRVYGYTF.